These 2 T cell receptor beta chains originate from one sample sequenced in a study of Tregs in tolerant kidney transplant recipients. Libraries were prepared by immunoSEQ multiplex PCR; TCRdb keeps only in-frame clonotypes and omits some of them. The profile covers approximately 99,000 clones, with around 90% appearing a single time and about 0.35% taken by the ten largest. Sequencing used CD4+ T cells from blood, obtained before the transplant. Receptor source: a human donor who received a combined kidney and bone marrow transplant.

V is TRBV2 and J is TRBJ1-3; 7 bases fit TRBD1. V dropped 4 bases and J dropped 0; count of bases not matched to a gene: 6. Looked up from germline, CDR1 is SNHLY and CDR2 is FYNNEI. The CDR3 extends over 16 amino acids. The DNA of the CDR3 is TGTGCCAGCAGTGGGGACAGTACAATCTCTGGAAACACCATATATTTT. Protein product: CASSGDSTISGNTIYF.

V gene TRBV18 combines with J gene TRBJ2-7; 9 nucleotides agree with TRBD1. CDR1 KGHSH and CDR2 LQKENI come from the germline V gene. V shed 3 bases and J 6 bases; nucleotides not matched to a gene: 9. The CDR3 sequence is 15 residues long. The CDR3 nucleotides read TGTGCCAGCTCACCGCCTTGGACAGGGGACTCCGAGCAGTACTTC. Amino acids: CASSPPWTGDSEQYF.